This note documents a single T cell receptor beta chain sequence. Other DNA sequences within the sample encode an identical CDR3. These data are taken from a study of cytomegalovirus exposure and HLA in healthy donors. Only in-frame clones appear in the TCRdb table, and some are missing; sequencing was by immunoSEQ multiplex PCR. The sample has 120,000 or so clones, 85% to 90% seen once. This CDR3 has 13 amino acids. The germline V gene encodes CDR1 MNHEY and CDR2 SVGAGI. The V end lost 2 bases, the J end lost 1 base, and 5 bases lay between the germline ends. The receptor was derived from a woman younger than 35 in good health and CMV-seronegative. The chain joins TRBV6-5 to TRBJ1-1; perhaps TRBD1 as D (5 bases). Specimen: PBMCs. CDR3 region: CASSYGQNTEAFF. DNA of the CDR3: TGTGCCAGCAGTTACGGACAGAACACTGAAGCTTTCTTT.